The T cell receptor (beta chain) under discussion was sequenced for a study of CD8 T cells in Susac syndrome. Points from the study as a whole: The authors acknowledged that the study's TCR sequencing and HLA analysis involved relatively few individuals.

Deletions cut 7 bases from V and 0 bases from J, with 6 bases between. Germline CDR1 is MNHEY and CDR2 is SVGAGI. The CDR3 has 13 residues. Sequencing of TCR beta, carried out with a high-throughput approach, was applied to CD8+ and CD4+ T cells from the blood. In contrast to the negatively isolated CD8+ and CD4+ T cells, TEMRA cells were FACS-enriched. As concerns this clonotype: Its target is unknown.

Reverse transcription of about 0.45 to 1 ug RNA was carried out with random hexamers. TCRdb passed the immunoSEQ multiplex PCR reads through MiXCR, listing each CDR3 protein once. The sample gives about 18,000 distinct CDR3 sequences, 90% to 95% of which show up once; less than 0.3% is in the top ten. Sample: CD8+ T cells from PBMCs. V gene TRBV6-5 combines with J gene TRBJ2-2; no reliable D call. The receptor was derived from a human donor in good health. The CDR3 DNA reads TGTGCCAGCAAACAACCGAACACCGGGGAGCTGTTTTTT. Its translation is CASKQPNTGELFF.